This T cell receptor (beta chain) was recovered during a study of shared clonotypes between healthy human individuals. Trimming took off 0 bases at V and 7 bases at J, with 16 bases between the two ends. Germline V gives CDR1 SGHNT, CDR2 YENEEA. This CDR3 is built from 15 residues. Deep-level settings were used for running the assay. Only in-frame clones appear in the TCRdb table, and some are missing; sequencing was by immunoSEQ multiplex PCR. The sample records roughly 500,000 clones, around 79% being singletons. This sequence originates from a woman aged 40 to 49 in good health. Some clones in this sample may be carry-over from other donors' samples. The sample consisted of PBMCs. V and J are TRBV11-3 and TRBJ2-7; D might be TRBD2 (6 bases). The CDR3 DNA is TGTGCCAGCAGCTTAGAGGAGGGGATTGATTGGGAGCAGTACTTC. Translation gives CASSLEEGIDWEQYF.